What follows is one TCR beta chain and its context. No antigen is known for it. Germline V gives CDR1 MGHRA, CDR2 YSYEKL. The CDR3 has 16 residues. V lost 0 bases, J lost 10 bases, and 21 bases lay in between. This entry is derived from a study of T-cell reconstitution after alpha-beta-depleted transplantation in children. Study results and caveats: Once a year had passed after transplant, T-cell counts and diversity came mostly from newly produced T cells. Several hundred expanded graft clones reportedly supplied alpha-beta T cells about two months after transplant. Day-60 TCRbeta diversity that was high in some patients was derived from surviving recipient T cells and thymic progenitors.

Unique molecular identifiers tagged the TCRbeta library. From the PCR reads, TCRdb called clonotypes with MiXCR, one entry per CDR3 protein. This sample carries around 90,000 distinct CDR3 sequences, about 14% of them seen once, and the ten largest clones take around 19%. This clonotype was obtained from a male patient between 2 and 9 years old who had a stem cell transplant for acute lymphoblastic leukemia, so the T cells may come from the graft donor. Sequenced material: PBMCs, mostly from graft donor cells, taken 180 days after TCRalphabeta/CD19-depleted stem cell transplant. The rearrangement joins TRBV4-1 to TRBJ1-1, with D possibly matching TRBD1 (5 bases). CDR3 sequence reads: CASSQDKRWGAGRAFF. In DNA, the CDR3 is TGCGCCAGCAGCCAAGATAAAAGATGGGGCGCGGGTCGAGCTTTCTTT.